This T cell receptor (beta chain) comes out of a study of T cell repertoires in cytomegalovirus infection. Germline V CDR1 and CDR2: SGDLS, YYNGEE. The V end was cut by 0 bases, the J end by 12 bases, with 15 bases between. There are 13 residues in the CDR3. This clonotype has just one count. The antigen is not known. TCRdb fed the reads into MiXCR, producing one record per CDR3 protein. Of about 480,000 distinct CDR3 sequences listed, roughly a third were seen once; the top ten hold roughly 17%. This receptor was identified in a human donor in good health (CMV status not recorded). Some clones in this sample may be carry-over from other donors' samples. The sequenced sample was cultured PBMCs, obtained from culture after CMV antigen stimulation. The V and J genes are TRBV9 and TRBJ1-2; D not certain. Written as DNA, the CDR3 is TGTGCCAGCAGCGTAGCTCTAGGGATGGGCCACACCTTC. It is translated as CASSVALGMGHTF.